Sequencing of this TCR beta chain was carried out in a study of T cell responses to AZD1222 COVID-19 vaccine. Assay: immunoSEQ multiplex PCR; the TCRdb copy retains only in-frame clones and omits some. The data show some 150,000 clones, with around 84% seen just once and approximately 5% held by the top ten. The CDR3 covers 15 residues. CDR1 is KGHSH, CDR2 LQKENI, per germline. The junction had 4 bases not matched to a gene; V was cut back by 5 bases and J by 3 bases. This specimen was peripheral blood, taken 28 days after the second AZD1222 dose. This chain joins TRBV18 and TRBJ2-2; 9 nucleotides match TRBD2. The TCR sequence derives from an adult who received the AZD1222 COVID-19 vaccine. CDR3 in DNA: TGTGCCAGCTCATTAGCGGGAGTCGACACCGGGGAGCTGTTTTTT. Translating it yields CASSLAGVDTGELFF.